The clone carrying this TCR beta chain was detected a few times. The V end lost 10 bases, the J end lost 4 bases, and 15 bases lay between the germline ends. Germline lookup yields CDR1 ENHRY and CDR2 SYGVKD. This CDR3 is 13 amino acids long. Investigators took about 9.4 milliliters of peripheral blood from every donor. The second PCR ran about 6 to 12 cycles with a sample-barcoded 5' primer and J-beta primers. Researchers report that a template-switch adaptor with 12 random nucleotides tagged each cDNA molecule. TCRdb independently ran MiXCR on the 5' RACE reads; one entry per CDR3 protein. The table records hundreds of thousands of distinct CDR3 sequences, around 48% of them present only once. The data originate from a study of blood T cells in healthy people across ages.

The origin of this receptor is an elderly man in good health. The sample consisted of blood. This chain uses TRBV10-3 with TRBJ2-3, with D tentatively TRBD1 (6 bases). CDR3 region: CATRAGTPDTQYF. The DNA of the CDR3 is TGTGCCACCCGGGCTGGGACACCAGATACGCAGTATTTT.